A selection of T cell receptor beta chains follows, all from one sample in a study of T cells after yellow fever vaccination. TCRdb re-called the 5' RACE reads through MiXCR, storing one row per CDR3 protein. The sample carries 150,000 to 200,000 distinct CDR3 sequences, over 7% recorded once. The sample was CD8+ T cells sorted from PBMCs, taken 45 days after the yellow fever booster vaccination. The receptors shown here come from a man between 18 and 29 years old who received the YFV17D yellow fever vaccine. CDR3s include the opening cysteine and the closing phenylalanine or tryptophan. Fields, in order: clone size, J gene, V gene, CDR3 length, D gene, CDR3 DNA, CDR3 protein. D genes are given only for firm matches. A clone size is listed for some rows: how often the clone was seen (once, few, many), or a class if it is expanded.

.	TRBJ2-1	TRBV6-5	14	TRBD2	TGTGCCAGCGCGATAGCGGGGGTTTACAATGAGCAGTTCTTC	CASAIAGVYNEQFF
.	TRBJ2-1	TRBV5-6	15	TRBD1	TGTGCCAGCAGCCCCGGGGACAGGGTGTACAATGAGCAGTTCTTC	CASSPGDRVYNEQFF
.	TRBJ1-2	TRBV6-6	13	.	TGTGCCAGCTATTCAGGGACTTCACGAGGCTACACCTTC	CASYSGTSRGYTF
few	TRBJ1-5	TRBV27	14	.	TGTGCCAGCAGTACAGGTTTTAGCAATCAGCCCCAGCATTTT	CASSTGFSNQPQHF
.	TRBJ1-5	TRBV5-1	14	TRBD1	TGCGCCAGCAGCTTGAGGACAGGGGTTCAGCCCCAGCATTTT	CASSLRTGVQPQHF
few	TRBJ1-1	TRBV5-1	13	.	TGCGCCAGCAGCTTATCAGTGATTACTGAAGCTTTCTTT	CASSLSVITEAFF
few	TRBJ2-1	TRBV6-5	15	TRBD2	TGTGCCAGCAGTCTGAGCGGGGGCCCCAACAATGAGCAGTTCTTC	CASSLSGGPNNEQFF
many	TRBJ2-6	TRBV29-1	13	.	TGCAGCGTTGCGGTTTCTGGGGCCAACGTCCTGACTTTC	CSVAVSGANVLTF
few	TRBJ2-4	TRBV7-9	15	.	TGTGCCAGCAGCCCCCCGGTACTAGCCAAAAACATTCAGTACTTC	CASSPPVLAKNIQYF
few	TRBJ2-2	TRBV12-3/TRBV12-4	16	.	TGTGCCAGCAGTTTCGGTTACAGGGATAACACCGGGGAGCTGTTTTTT	CASSFGYRDNTGELFF
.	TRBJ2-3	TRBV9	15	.	TGTGCCAGCAGCGTAGGGGGCGCGGGCACAGATACGCAGTATTTT	CASSVGGAGTDTQYF
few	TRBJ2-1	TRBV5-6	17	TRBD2	TGTGCCAGCAGCTGGGGTAGCGGGGCTCCTTTGGGCAATGAGCAGTTCTTC	CASSWGSGAPLGNEQFF
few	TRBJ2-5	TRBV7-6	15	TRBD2	TGTGCCAGCAGCTTAGGTTGGGGGGGTTCAGAGACCCAGTACTTC	CASSLGWGGSETQYF
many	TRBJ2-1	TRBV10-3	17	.	TGTGCCATCAGTGAGTCGTTAAGGCACCATCTCCGGGACGAGCAGTTCTTC	CAISESLRHHLRDEQFF
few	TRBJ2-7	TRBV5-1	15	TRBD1	TGCGCCAGCAGCGTCGGACAGGGGGCTTTCTACGAGCAGTACTTC	CASSVGQGAFYEQYF
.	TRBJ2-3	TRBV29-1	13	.	TGCAGCGTTGATCCGGGGACGACAGATACGCAGTATTTT	CSVDPGTTDTQYF
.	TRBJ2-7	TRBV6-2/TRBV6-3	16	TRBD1	TGTGCCAGCAGTTACTCCCGGACAGGGACCTCCTACGAGCAGTACTTC	CASSYSRTGTSYEQYF
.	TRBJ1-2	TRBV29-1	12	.	TGCAGCGTTGCGGGGGGCCGCCATGGCTACACCTTC	CSVAGGRHGYTF
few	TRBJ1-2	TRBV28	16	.	TGTGCCAGCAGTTTACTCGGACATGGGGGGTACTATGGCTACACCTTC	CASSLLGHGGYYGYTF
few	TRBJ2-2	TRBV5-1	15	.	TGCGCCAGCAGCTATTATGCGGCTGAGGCCGGGGAGCTGTTTTTT	CASSYYAAEAGELFF
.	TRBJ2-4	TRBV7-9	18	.	TGTGCCAGCAGCCCCACCAATCAGGGTTCCGTGGCCAAAAACATTCAGTACTTC	CASSPTNQGSVAKNIQYF
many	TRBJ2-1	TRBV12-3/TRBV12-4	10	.	TGTGCCAGCAGTTTTGGTGAGCAGTTCTTC	CASSFGEQFF
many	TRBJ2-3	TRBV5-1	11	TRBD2	TGCGCCAGCAAGGCTAGCGGGGTGCAGTATTTT	CASKASGVQYF
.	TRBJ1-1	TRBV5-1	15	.	TGCGCCAGCAGCTTGACCGGGGCCAAGGGGACTGAAGCTTTCTTT	CASSLTGAKGTEAFF
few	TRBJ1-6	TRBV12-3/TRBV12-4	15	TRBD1	TGTGCCAGCGGGACAGGGATGGCCTATAATTCACCCCTCCACTTT	CASGTGMAYNSPLHF
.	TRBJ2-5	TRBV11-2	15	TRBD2	TGTGCCAGCAGCTTGACTAGCGGGGGAGGTGAGACCCAGTACTTC	CASSLTSGGGETQYF